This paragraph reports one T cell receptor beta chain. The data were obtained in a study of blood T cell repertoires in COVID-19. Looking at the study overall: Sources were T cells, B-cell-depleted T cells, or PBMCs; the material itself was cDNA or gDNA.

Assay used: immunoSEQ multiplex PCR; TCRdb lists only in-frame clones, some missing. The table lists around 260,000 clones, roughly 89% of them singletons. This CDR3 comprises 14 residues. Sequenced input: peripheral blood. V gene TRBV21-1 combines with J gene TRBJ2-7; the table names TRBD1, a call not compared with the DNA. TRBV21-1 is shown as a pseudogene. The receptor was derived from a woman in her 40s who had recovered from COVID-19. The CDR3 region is CASSNTGPWYEQYF. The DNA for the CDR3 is TGTGCCAGCAGCAACACAGGGCCCTGGTACGAGCAGTACTTC.